This T cell receptor beta chain emerged from a study of cytomegalovirus exposure and HLA in healthy donors. The CDR3 has 14 residues. Germline assignment: CDR1 SGHDN and CDR2 FVKESK. With 6 bases removed from V and 9 bases from J, the gap between germline ends came to 20 bases. The validation cohort, a group of 130 or so subjects, included the donors and was separate from the approximately 700-subject first cohort. A word on this clone: The antigen is not known.

This table comes from immunoSEQ multiplex PCR, and its TCRdb copy is limited to in-frame clones, with some not included. The table has 65,000 to 75,000 clones, 80% to 95% seen once. Study-wide findings and caveats: The classifier was said to identify cytomegalovirus status with high specificity and sensitivity. Cytomegalovirus association was listed for 170 or so TCR beta chains. Within the approximately 110 validation repertoires, first-cohort TCR clusters tended to co-occur, according to a later analysis.

This clonotype was sampled from a man aged 18 to 29 in good health and CMV-seropositive. The chain is built from TRBV14 and TRBJ1-2; D remains ambiguous. The sequencing sample was made of PBMCs. Written as DNA, the CDR3 is TGTGCCAGCAGACTTACGGGTCTACCCTCGCGCTACACCTTC. It translates to CASRLTGLPSRYTF.